Listed below are T cell receptor beta chains from one sample, sequenced in a study of regulatory T cells in long-lasting Graves disease. A single record per CDR3 protein comes from TCRdb applying MiXCR to the multiplex PCR reads. Of 250,000 or so distinct CDR3 sequences listed, 20% to 25% were seen once; the top ten hold approximately 15%. Sequencing was performed on peripheral blood mononuclear cells (PBMCs), taken at new diagnosis, from a patient treated with antithyroid drugs. These receptor sequences come from a female donor with Graves disease. Both conserved end residues are part of each CDR3. A D gene is named only where the DNA matches it firmly. A clone size is listed for some rows: how often the clone was seen (once, few, many), or a class if it is expanded.

TRBD2,TRBV2,TRBJ2-1,many,TGTGCCAGCAGTGAAGCGCCTCGCGGGAGCTTAAATGAGCAGTTCTTC,CASSEAPRGSLNEQFF
.,TRBV6-1,TRBJ1-1,many,TGTGCCAGCACCCCTACAGCGAACACTGAAGCTTTCTTT,CASTPTANTEAFF
TRBD1,TRBV27,TRBJ2-5,.,TGTGCCAGCAGTAAACGGACAGGGCGGGAAGAGACCCAGTACTTC,CASSKRTGREETQYF
.,TRBV7-2,TRBJ1-2,.,TGCGCCAGCAGCCGCCTCGTCGCTGGCTATGGCTACACCTTC,CASSRLVAGYGYTF
TRBD1,TRBV19,TRBJ2-7,many,TGTGCCAGTAGTATGGGACAGGGGTACGACGAGCAGTACTTC,CASSMGQGYDEQYF
.,TRBV28,TRBJ1-1,many,TGTGCCAGCAGTTTACAGTACGGAATGGTTGAAGCTTTCTTT,CASSLQYGMVEAFF
.,TRBV2,TRBJ1-1,many,TGTGCCAGCAGCGACGACAGGCCTGGAGCTTTCTTT,CASSDDRPGAFF
TRBD1,TRBV10-3,TRBJ2-3,many,TGTGCCATCAGCCGAACCGGGACAGGGCACGAAGATACGCAGTATTTT,CAISRTGTGHEDTQYF
TRBD1,TRBV12-3/TRBV12-4,TRBJ1-2,many,TGTGCCAGCGGACACGGACAGGGGGCGCGAGGCTACACCTTC,CASGHGQGARGYTF
TRBD2,TRBV12-3/TRBV12-4,TRBJ2-3,many,TGTGCCAGCAGTGCCTGGACTAGCGGCACAGATACGCAGTATTTT,CASSAWTSGTDTQYF
.,TRBV25-1,TRBJ1-1,few,TGTGCCAGCAGTGCCGGGGGGGGGGGGTTGTTAGACACTGAAGCTTTCTTT,CASSAGGGGLLDTEAFF
.,TRBV19,TRBJ1-4,.,TGTGCCAGTAGACTCAGGCGAACCAATAATGAAAAACTGTTTTTT,CASRLRRTNNEKLFF
.,TRBV10-3,TRBJ2-1,few,TGTGCCATCCCAAGGGGGGGGAGCAACAATGAGCAGTTCTTC,CAIPRGGSNNEQFF
.,TRBV6-1,TRBJ2-5,.,TGTGCCAGCAGCTCTCAGGCAGGGGGAGGTCAAGAGACCCAGTACTTC,CASSSQAGGGQETQYF
TRBD2,TRBV24-1,TRBJ2-3,few,TGTGCCACCAGTGGGCCGGGACTAGCGGCTAGCACAGATACGCAGTATTTT,CATSGPGLAASTDTQYF
.,TRBV11-2,TRBJ2-3,few,TGTGCCAGCAGCTTAGATCAGTGGGGGGCCCTCACAGATACGCAGTATTTT,CASSLDQWGALTDTQYF
.,TRBV29-1,TRBJ2-1,many,TGCAGCGTTGAAGTAGCTCCCGACGAGCAGTTCTTC,CSVEVAPDEQFF
.,TRBV27,TRBJ1-5,.,TGTGCCAGCAGTACAGGGACATCGTATCAGCCCCAGCATTTT,CASSTGTSYQPQHF
TRBD1,TRBV12-3/TRBV12-4,TRBJ1-1,many,TGTGCCAGCAGTCTGACAGGGATGAACACTGAAGCTTTCTTT,CASSLTGMNTEAFF
TRBD2,TRBV9,TRBJ2-1,many,TGTGCCAGCAGCGTAGGTTTCGGACTAGCGGGTGTCAATGAGCAGTTCTTC,CASSVGFGLAGVNEQFF
TRBD1,TRBV5-4,TRBJ1-2,.,TGTGCCAGCAGCTTGGTTCGGCAGGGGGCGGCCCATGGCTACACCTTC,CASSLVRQGAAHGYTF
.,TRBV18,TRBJ2-1,many,TGTGCCAGCTCGCTATCCAGACGTAGCTCCTACAATGAGCAGTTCTTC,CASSLSRRSSYNEQFF
.,TRBV7-9,TRBJ2-1,.,TGTGCCAGCAGCCCAGGGGGCGCGGGGGGGCCTCTGAATGAGCAGTTCTTC,CASSPGGAGGPLNEQFF
.,TRBV6-1,TRBJ2-7,.,TGTGCCAGCACCTTCGCAGGGGGGGCTTATTACGAGCAGTACTTC,CASTFAGGAYYEQYF
.,TRBV20-1,TRBJ1-2,many,TGCAGTGCTACCCGGAGGTACTATGGCTACACCTTC,CSATRRYYGYTF
.,TRBV28,TRBJ1-2,few,TGTGCCAGCCACTATGGGGGCATGAGCTATGGCTACACCTTC,CASHYGGMSYGYTF
.,TRBV2,TRBJ1-1,once,TGTGCCAGCAAGGGGCAGGCGAACACTGAAGCTTTCTTT,CASKGQANTEAFF
TRBD2,TRBV12-3/TRBV12-4,TRBJ2-2,many,TGTGCCAGCAGAGATTCTAGCGGGGGCTGGACCGGGGAGCTGTTTTTT,CASRDSSGGWTGELFF
.,TRBV20-1,TRBJ1-2,.,TGCAGTGCTAGACAGGGGTCCGACGGCTACACCTTC,CSARQGSDGYTF
.,TRBV12-3/TRBV12-4,TRBJ1-2,.,TGTGCCAGTCGCCTGGGGCCCCTCTATGGCTACACCTTC,CASRLGPLYGYTF
.,TRBV14,TRBJ2-7,many,TGTGCCAGCAGCCAAGGGGACTCGCCCTACGAGCAGTACTTC,CASSQGDSPYEQYF
TRBD2,TRBV10-2,TRBJ2-4,.,TGCGCCAGCATGTCCCAGCGGGAGGGCGGGGACATTCAGTACTTC,CASMSQREGGDIQYF
TRBD1,TRBV20-1,TRBJ2-7,.,TGCAGTGCTACGACCTTGACAGGGGGCGTGGACGAGCAGTACTTC,CSATTLTGGVDEQYF
TRBD2,TRBV2,TRBJ2-1,many,TGTGCCAGCAGTGAACTAGCGGGGGGCCACAATGAGCAGTTCTTC,CASSELAGGHNEQFF
.,TRBV11-3,TRBJ2-1,many,TGTGCCAGCAGCCCAAACCAAGCGTCCCATGAGCAGTTCTTC,CASSPNQASHEQFF
.,TRBV7-2,TRBJ2-4,many,TGTGCCAGCAGCCTCCGGCGCGGGCAAGGAAACATTCAGTACTTC,CASSLRRGQGNIQYF
TRBD1,TRBV19,TRBJ1-1,.,TGTGCCAGTAGTATAGTTGACAGGGGGTCGGAAGCTTTCTTT,CASSIVDRGSEAFF
.,TRBV5-1,TRBJ1-5,.,TGCGCCAGCATGCAGGGGTCAGTCAATCAGCCCCAGCATTTT,CASMQGSVNQPQHF
.,TRBV6-5,TRBJ2-1,many,TGTGCCAGCAGTTGGCCCCACGGGGACGCCTCCAATGAGCAGTTCTTC,CASSWPHGDASNEQFF
.,TRBV7-3,TRBJ2-7,.,TGTGCCAGCAGCCTCGGACAGCCCGGGCCCTACGAGCAGTACTTC,CASSLGQPGPYEQYF
.,TRBV20-1,TRBJ2-5,many,TGCAGTGCTGCCGGGGAGACCCAGTACTTC,CSAAGETQYF
.,TRBV6-1,TRBJ1-5,many,TGTGCCAGCAGAAGTTACAATCAGCCCCAGCATTTT,CASRSYNQPQHF
.,TRBV5-1,TRBJ1-3,few,TGCGCCAGCAGCAGTTCTCTAGGAAACACCATATATTTT,CASSSSLGNTIYF
.,TRBV7-2,TRBJ2-3,few,TGTGCCAGCAGCTTCAGGGCAGGTAGCACAGATACGCAGTATTTT,CASSFRAGSTDTQYF
.,TRBV6-2/TRBV6-3,TRBJ2-1,many,TGTGCCAGCAGTTACGCGAACAATGAGCAGTTCTTC,CASSYANNEQFF